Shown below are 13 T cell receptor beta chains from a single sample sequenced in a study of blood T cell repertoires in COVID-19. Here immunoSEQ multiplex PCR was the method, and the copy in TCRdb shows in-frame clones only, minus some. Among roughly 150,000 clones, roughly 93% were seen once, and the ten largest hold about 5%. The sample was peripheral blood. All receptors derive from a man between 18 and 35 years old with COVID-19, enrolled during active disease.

The DNA of the CDR3 is TGTGCCAGCAGCCAGACTAGCGGGTACGAGCAGTACTTC. Encoded protein: CASSQTSGYEQYF. This sequence joins TRBV9 and TRBJ2-7, with 10 positions matching TRBD2. The CDR3 runs 13 residues. The germline CDR1 and CDR2 sequences are SGDLS and YYNGEE. J gave up 4 bases and V 4 bases, and 2 bases lay outside the gene matches.

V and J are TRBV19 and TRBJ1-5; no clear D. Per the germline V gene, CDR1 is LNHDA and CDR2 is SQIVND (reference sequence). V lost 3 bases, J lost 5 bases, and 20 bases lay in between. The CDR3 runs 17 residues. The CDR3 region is CASSIPTPGEGDQPQHF. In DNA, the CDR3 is TGTGCCAGTAGTATCCCCACCCCGGGCGAGGGTGATCAGCCCCAGCATTTT.

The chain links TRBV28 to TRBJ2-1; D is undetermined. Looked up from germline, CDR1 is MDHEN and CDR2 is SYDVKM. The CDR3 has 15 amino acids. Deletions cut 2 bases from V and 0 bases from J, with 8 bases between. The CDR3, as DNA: TGTGCCAGCAGTTTAGCTCCTAGCTCCTACAATGAGCAGTTCTTC. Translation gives CASSLAPSSYNEQFF.

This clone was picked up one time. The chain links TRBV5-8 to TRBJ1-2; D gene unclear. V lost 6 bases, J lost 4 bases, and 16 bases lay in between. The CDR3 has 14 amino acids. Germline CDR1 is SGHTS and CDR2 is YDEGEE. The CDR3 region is CASTKSAHSYGYTF. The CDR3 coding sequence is TGTGCCAGCACCAAATCGGCTCACAGCTATGGCTACACCTTC. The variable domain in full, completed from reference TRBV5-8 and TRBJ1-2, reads EAGVTQSPTHLIKTRGQQATLRCSPISGHTSVYWYQQALGLGLQFLLWYDEGEERNRGNFPPRFSGRQFPNYSSELNVNALELEDSALYLCASTKSAHSYGYTFGSGTRLTVV.

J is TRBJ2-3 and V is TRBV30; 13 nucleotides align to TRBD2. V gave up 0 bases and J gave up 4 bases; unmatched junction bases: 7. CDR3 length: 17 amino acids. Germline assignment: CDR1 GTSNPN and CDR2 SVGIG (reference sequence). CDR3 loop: CAWSVARTSGRSDTQYF. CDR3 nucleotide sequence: TGTGCCTGGAGTGTGGCCCGGACTAGCGGGAGATCAGATACGCAGTATTTT.

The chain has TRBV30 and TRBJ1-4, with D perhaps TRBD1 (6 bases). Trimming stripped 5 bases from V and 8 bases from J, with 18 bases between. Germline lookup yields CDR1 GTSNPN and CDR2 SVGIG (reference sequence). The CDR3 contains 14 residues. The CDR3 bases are TGTGCCTGGGACCGTCCAGGGGACTACGAAAAACTGTTTTTT. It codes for CAWDRPGDYEKLFF.

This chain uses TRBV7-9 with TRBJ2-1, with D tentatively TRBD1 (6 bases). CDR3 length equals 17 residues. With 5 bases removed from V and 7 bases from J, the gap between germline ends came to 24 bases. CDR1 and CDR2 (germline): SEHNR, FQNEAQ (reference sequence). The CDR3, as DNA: TGTGCCAGCAGCCAAACTACCGGGACACCGTTTCTTAATGAGCAGTTCTTC. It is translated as CASSQTTGTPFLNEQFF.

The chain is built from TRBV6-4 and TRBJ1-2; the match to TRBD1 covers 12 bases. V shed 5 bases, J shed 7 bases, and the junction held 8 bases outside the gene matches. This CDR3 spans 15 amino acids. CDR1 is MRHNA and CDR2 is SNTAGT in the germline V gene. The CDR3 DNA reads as TGTGCCAGCAGTCAAACGGGACAGGGGGCTTCTGGCTACACCTTC. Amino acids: CASSQTGQGASGYTF.

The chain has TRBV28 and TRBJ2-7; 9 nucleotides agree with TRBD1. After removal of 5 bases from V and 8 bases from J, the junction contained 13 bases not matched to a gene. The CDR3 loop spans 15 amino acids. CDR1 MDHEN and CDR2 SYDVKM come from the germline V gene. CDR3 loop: CASSPPRDRELKQYF. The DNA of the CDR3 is TGTGCCAGCAGTCCCCCTCGGGACAGGGAACTGAAGCAGTACTTC.

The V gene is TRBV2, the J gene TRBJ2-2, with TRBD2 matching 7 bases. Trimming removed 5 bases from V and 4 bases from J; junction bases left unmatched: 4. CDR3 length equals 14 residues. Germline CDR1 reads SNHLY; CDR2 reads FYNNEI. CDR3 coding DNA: TGTGCCAGCAGTCTAGCGGTTGGCACCGGGGAGCTGTTTTTT. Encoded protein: CASSLAVGTGELFF.

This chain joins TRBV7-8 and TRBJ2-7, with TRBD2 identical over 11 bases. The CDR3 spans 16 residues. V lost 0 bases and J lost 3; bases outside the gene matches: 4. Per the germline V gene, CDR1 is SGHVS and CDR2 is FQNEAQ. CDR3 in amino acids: CASSLAGTSGFYEQYF. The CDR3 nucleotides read TGTGCCAGCAGCTTAGCGGGGACTAGCGGTTTCTACGAGCAGTACTTC.

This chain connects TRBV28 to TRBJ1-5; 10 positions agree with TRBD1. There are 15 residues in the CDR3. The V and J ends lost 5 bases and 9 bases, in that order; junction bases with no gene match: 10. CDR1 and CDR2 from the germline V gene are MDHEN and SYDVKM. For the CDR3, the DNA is TGTGCCAGCAGTAAACCAACGGGACAGGGGAGGCCCCAGCATTTT. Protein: CASSKPTGQGRPQHF.

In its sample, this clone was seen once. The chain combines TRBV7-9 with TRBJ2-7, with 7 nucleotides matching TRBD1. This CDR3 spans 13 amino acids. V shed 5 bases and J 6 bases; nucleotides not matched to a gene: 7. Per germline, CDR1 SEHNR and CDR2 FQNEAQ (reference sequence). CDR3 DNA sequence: TGTGCCAGCAGCAGCACAGGGGCTGGCGAGCAGTACTTC. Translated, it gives CASSSTGAGEQYF.